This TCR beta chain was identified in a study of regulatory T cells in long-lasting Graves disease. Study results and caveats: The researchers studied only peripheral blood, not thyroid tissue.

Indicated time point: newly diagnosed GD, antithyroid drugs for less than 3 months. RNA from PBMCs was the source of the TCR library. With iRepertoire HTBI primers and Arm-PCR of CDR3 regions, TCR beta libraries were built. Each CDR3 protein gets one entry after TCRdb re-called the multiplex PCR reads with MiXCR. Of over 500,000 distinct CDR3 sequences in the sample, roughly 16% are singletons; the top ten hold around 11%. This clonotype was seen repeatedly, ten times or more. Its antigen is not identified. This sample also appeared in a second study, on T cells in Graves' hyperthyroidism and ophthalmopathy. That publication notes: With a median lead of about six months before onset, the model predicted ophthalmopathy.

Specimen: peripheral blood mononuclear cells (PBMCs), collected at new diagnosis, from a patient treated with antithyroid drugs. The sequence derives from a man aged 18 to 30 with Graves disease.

The CDR3 spells CSARDPQGGNEQFF. The CDR3 DNA reads TGCAGTGCTAGAGATCCTCAGGGGGGCAATGAGCAGTTCTTC. V gene TRBV20-1 combines with J gene TRBJ2-1; TRBD1 is a possible D gene (7 bases). The CDR3 spans 14 residues. Germline CDR1 is DFQATT and CDR2 is SNEGSKA (reference sequence). Trimming removed 0 bases from V and 6 bases from J, with 12 bases in between.